The rows below give T cell receptor beta chains drawn from one sample of a study of identical twins. TCRdb reanalysed the 5' RACE reads using MiXCR and keeps one entry per CDR3 protein. The sample includes 600,000 to 850,000 distinct CDR3 sequences, 15% to 20% seen only once; the top ten take about 12%. These same data were also listed under a study on T cells expressing NK-cell markers.

The sample taken for sequencing was PBMCs. The origin of the receptors is a woman aged 18 to 35 in good health. CDR3s include the opening cysteine and the closing phenylalanine or tryptophan. D genes are given only for firm matches. Clone size is shown for a subset of rows, as once, few, many or a class of expanded clone.

>TRBV5-1|.|TRBJ1-5|.
CASSHRTAYSNQPQHF
TGCGCCAGCAGCCATAGGACAGCCTATAGCAATCAGCCCCAGCATTTT
>TRBV5-6|many|TRBJ2-1|.
CASSPSGPYNEQFF
TGTGCCAGCAGCCCCTCTGGGCCGTACAATGAGCAGTTCTTC
>TRBV20-1|.|TRBJ2-7|TRBD2
CSARDLIAGGRSEQYF
TGCAGTGCTAGAGATCTGATAGCGGGAGGGCGGTCCGAGCAGTACTTC
>TRBV5-1|.|TRBJ2-1|TRBD2
CASSPAPSGSFNEQFF
TGCGCCAGCAGCCCAGCCCCTAGCGGGAGCTTCAATGAGCAGTTCTTC
>TRBV12-3/TRBV12-4|.|TRBJ2-7|TRBD2
CASSLRPLAGATEQYF
TGTGCCAGCAGTTTGCGACCTCTAGCGGGAGCCACCGAGCAGTACTTC
>TRBV24-1|few|TRBJ2-1|TRBD2
CATSDLPKREGFVEQFF
TGTGCCACCAGTGATTTACCTAAGCGGGAGGGGTTTGTGGAGCAGTTCTTC
>TRBV7-8|few|TRBJ2-5|TRBD1
CASRLDRDFQETQYF
TGTGCCAGCCGGTTGGACAGGGACTTCCAAGAGACCCAGTACTTC
>TRBV20-1|few|TRBJ1-4|TRBD1
CSGVWGQGSEKLFF
TGCAGTGGTGTATGGGGACAGGGTAGTGAAAAACTGTTTTTT
>TRBV20-1|.|TRBJ2-5|.
CSVWGDYQETQYF
TGCAGCGTCTGGGGGGATTACCAAGAGACCCAGTACTTC
>TRBV5-6|few|TRBJ1-2|.
CASSSTGYNYGYTF
TGTGCCAGCAGCAGTACAGGGTACAACTATGGCTACACCTTC
>TRBV29-1|.|TRBJ2-5|TRBD1
CSVQGQEETQYF
TGCAGCGTTCAGGGACAGGAAGAGACCCAGTACTTC
>TRBV14|.|TRBJ1-2|TRBD1
CASSAGGVISYGYTF
TGTGCCAGCAGCGCAGGGGGCGTAATATCCTATGGCTACACCTTC
>TRBV11-3|.|TRBJ1-1|.
CASSLVSAKAEAFF
TGTGCCAGCAGCTTAGTGAGCGCAAAGGCTGAAGCTTTCTTT
>TRBV7-2|few|TRBJ1-5|.
CASSLEWGTLHF
TGTGCCAGCAGCTTAGAATGGGGGACTCTGCATTTT
>TRBV5-1|.|TRBJ2-5|.
CASTSGGLGETQYF
TGCGCCAGCACCTCGGGGGGCCTGGGAGAGACCCAGTACTTC
>TRBV5-6|.|TRBJ1-4|.
CASSLIAATNEKLFF
TGTGCCAGCAGCTTGATAGCCGCAACTAATGAAAAACTGTTTTTT
>TRBV6-2/TRBV6-3|.|TRBJ2-1|.
CASALRVGEQFF
TGTGCCAGCGCCCTCCGGGTTGGTGAGCAGTTCTTC
>TRBV5-1|.|TRBJ1-5|.
CASSPLRGQAKHF
TGCGCCAGCAGCCCCCTAAGAGGGCAGGCGAAGCATTTT
>TRBV6-6|.|TRBJ2-2|.
CASSLLRGELFF
TGTGCCAGCAGCCTATTGAGGGGGGAGCTGTTTTTT
>TRBV10-3|.|TRBJ1-2|.
CAISEVRDSANYGYTF
TGTGCCATCAGTGAGGTGCGTGATTCCGCTAACTATGGCTACACCTTC
>TRBV12-3/TRBV12-4|few|TRBJ2-5|TRBD2
CASSLGLAARGTQYF
TGTGCCAGCAGTTTAGGACTAGCGGCCCGGGGGACCCAGTACTTC
>TRBV27|.|TRBJ1-2|TRBD1
CASSRQGEANYGYTF
TGTGCCAGCAGCAGACAGGGCGAAGCTAACTATGGCTACACCTTC
>TRBV27|.|TRBJ2-7|.
CASSSAMGEQYF
TGTGCCAGCAGTTCTGCAATGGGCGAGCAGTACTTC
>TRBV20-1|.|TRBJ1-1|TRBD1
CSVYSGQVENTEAFF
TGCAGTGTTTACTCTGGACAGGTGGAGAACACTGAAGCTTTCTTT
>TRBV5-1|.|TRBJ2-5|.
CASSLLGLASDGTQYF
TGCGCCAGCAGCTTGTTAGGCCTCGCCTCCGACGGGACCCAGTACTTC
>TRBV10-3|many|TRBJ1-2|.
CAIMGQIGPSAGYTF
TGTGCCATCATGGGCCAGATCGGGCCCTCGGCTGGCTACACCTTC
>TRBV20-1|.|TRBJ2-3|.
CSASNPSTDTQYF
TGCAGTGCTAGTAACCCTAGCACAGATACGCAGTATTTT
>TRBV3-1|.|TRBJ1-6|TRBD1
CASKESGQVNSPLHF
TGTGCCAGCAAGGAATCCGGACAGGTTAATTCACCCCTCCACTTT
>TRBV12-3/TRBV12-4|few|TRBJ1-2|.
CASSREYRVSYGYTF
TGTGCCAGCAGTAGAGAATACAGGGTTAGCTATGGCTACACCTTC
>TRBV12-3/TRBV12-4|few|TRBJ1-1|.
CASSWGGGDTEAFF
TGTGCCAGCAGTTGGGGTGGTGGAGACACTGAAGCTTTCTTT
>TRBV20-1|few|TRBJ2-1|TRBD1
CSASLDRSYNEQFF
TGCAGTGCTAGCCTGGACAGGTCCTACAATGAGCAGTTCTTC
>TRBV6-2/TRBV6-3|few|TRBJ1-5|.
CASSYVASSQPQHF
TGTGCCAGCAGTTACGTGGCATCCAGTCAGCCCCAGCATTTT
>TRBV15|few|TRBJ2-5|.
CATSRDSETQYF
TGTGCCACCAGCAGAGATTCGGAGACCCAGTACTTC
>TRBV20-1|few|TRBJ2-1|.
CSARDNRNEQFF
TGCAGTGCTAGAGATAACAGAAATGAGCAGTTCTTC
>TRBV6-1|.|TRBJ2-2|TRBD2
CASRLLATGELFF
TGTGCCAGCAGGCTACTAGCGACCGGGGAGCTGTTTTTT
>TRBV5-1|few|TRBJ1-5|.
CASSLGLGGGYQPQHF
TGCGCCAGCAGCTTGGGACTCGGGGGGGGCTATCAGCCCCAGCATTTT
>TRBV7-2|few|TRBJ2-7|.
CASSRSSFYEQYF
TGTGCCAGCAGCCGAAGCAGCTTCTACGAGCAGTACTTC
>TRBV20-1|.|TRBJ1-3|.
CSARDRHGGNTIYF
TGCAGTGCTAGAGATAGACATGGAGGAAACACCATATATTTT
>TRBV7-2|.|TRBJ2-1|.
CASRTVDEQFF
TGTGCCAGCAGGACGGTAGATGAGCAGTTCTTC
>TRBV5-6|few|TRBJ1-1|.
CASSLGQKRQAFF
TGTGCCAGCAGCTTGGGACAGAAGCGACAAGCTTTCTTT